Below are 8 T cell receptor beta chains sequenced from a single sample in a study of PD-1 blockade in classical Hodgkin lymphoma. Some clones are missing from TCRdb's copy, which holds only in-frame ones; the method was immunoSEQ multiplex PCR. The table lists 75,000 to 100,000 clones, 81% of them singletons. The patients all showed relapse after autologous stem cell transplantation, while their brentuximab vedotin exposure varied. Source: peripheral blood mononuclear cells (PBMCs), taken before the second cycle of nivolumab. These receptors were taken from a human donor with classical Hodgkin lymphoma.

V usage is TRBV27 and J usage is TRBJ2-7; TRBD2 might be the D (5 bases). V was trimmed by 5 bases and J by 5 bases, leaving 10 bases between them. The V gene's germline CDR1 is MNHEY and CDR2 SMNVEV (reference sequence). The CDR3 length is 12 residues. The CDR3 DNA reads TGTGCCAGCAGTAGTTCGAGGGACGAGCAGTACTTC. Its protein product is CASSSSRDEQYF.

The chain carries TRBV4-3 and TRBJ1-3; TRBD1 matches 7 bases. Losses at the gene ends were 3 bases for V and 1 base for J; bases not matched to a gene: 9. Germline CDR1 is LGHNA and CDR2 is YSLEER. This CDR3 is 17 amino acids long. CDR3 DNA: TGCGCCAGCAGCCAGACCCTAGGGACAGTGTCTGGAAACACCATATATTTT. This gives the protein CASSQTLGTVSGNTIYF.

This clone has just one count. This chain connects TRBV19 to TRBJ2-7; 10 bases match TRBD2. CDR1 and CDR2 (germline): LNHDA, SQIVND (reference sequence). CDR3 length: 17 amino acids. Losses at the gene ends were 2 bases for V and 3 bases for J; bases not matched to a gene: 10. The DNA for the CDR3 is TGTGCCAGTAGTATACTAGCGGGAGAGGGGGCAGTCTACGAGCAGTACTTC. It specifies CASSILAGEGAVYEQYF.

The sample holds a few counts of this clone. The chain uses TRBV7-9 and TRBJ1-1, with D possibly being TRBD1 (5 bases). V shed 5 bases and J shed 8 bases, with 18 bases lying between them. The germline gives CDR1 SEHNR, CDR2 FQNEAQ (reference sequence). CDR3 length: 14 amino acids. Written as DNA, the CDR3 is TGTGCCAGCAGCGCCCTGGGGGGGAGCGCCGAAGCTTTCTTT. It specifies CASSALGGSAEAFF.

This rearrangement joins TRBV10-3 to TRBJ2-5, with 7 bases identical to TRBD2. This CDR3 region has 13 residues. Germline V gene sequence: CDR1 ENHRY, CDR2 SYGVKD. With V trimmed by 4 bases and J by 4 bases, 3 bases remained unmatched. Here the CDR3 DNA reads TGTGCCATCAGTGTGAGGGAGGGAGAGACCCAGTACTTC. Amino acid sequence: CAISVREGETQYF.

This clone is a singleton in its sample. This sequence joins TRBV5-5 and TRBJ1-2, with unresolved D. The CDR3 runs 13 residues. CDR1 is SGHKS, CDR2 YYEKEE, per germline (reference sequence). V dropped 0 bases and J dropped 8 bases, with 11 bases sitting between them. The CDR3 loop is CASSLDGRQGYTF. In nucleotides, the CDR3 is TGTGCCAGCAGCTTGGACGGGCGCCAAGGCTACACCTTC.

The gene calls are TRBV19 and TRBJ1-1, with a tentative D call TRBD1 (5 bases). Trimming cost V 7 bases and J 2 bases, with 20 bases left between them. The CDR3 consists of 16 residues. Germline V gene sequence: CDR1 LNHDA, CDR2 SQIVND (reference sequence). The CDR3 protein is CASKRDPGDRNTEAFF. The CDR3 DNA follows: TGTGCCAGTAAGAGGGATCCGGGGGACCGCAACACTGAAGCTTTCTTT.

The rearrangement links TRBV28 to TRBJ2-1, with D perhaps assigned TRBD1 or TRBD2 (5 bases each). Per germline, CDR1 MDHEN and CDR2 SYDVKM. The V end was cut by 2 bases, the J end by 6 bases, with 11 bases between. The CDR3 runs to 14 residues. The CDR3 DNA sequence: TGTGCCAGCAGTTTAATAGGGGAGCGCAATGAGCAGTTCTTC. Translating it yields CASSLIGERNEQFF.